These 7 T cell receptor beta chains originate from one sample sequenced in a study of blood T cell repertoires in COVID-19. TCRdb keeps only in-frame clones here, not all; method: immunoSEQ multiplex PCR. The sample gives about 250,000 clones, around 88% of which show up once; about 1.3% is in the top ten. The source material was peripheral blood. The receptors come from a man of 80 years or more with acute or convalescent COVID-19.

The chain has TRBV6-5 and TRBJ2-5; D is possibly TRBD1 (5 bases). The CDR3 totals 14 residues. V shed 6 bases and J shed 2 bases, with 13 bases lying between them. Per the germline V gene, CDR1 is MNHEY and CDR2 is SVGAGI. Here the CDR3 reads CASRETDSQETQYF. Here the CDR3 DNA reads TGTGCCAGCAGGGAGACAGATTCGCAAGAGACCCAGTACTTC.

This sequence joins TRBV7-2 and TRBJ2-1; 8 nucleotides agree with TRBD1. The CDR3 totals 14 residues. With V trimmed by 5 bases and J by 10 bases, 10 bases remained unmatched. CDR1 and CDR2 (germline): SGHTA, FQGNSA. CDR3 residues: CASSLQGTGGEQFF. The CDR3 DNA is TGTGCCAGCAGCCTACAAGGGACAGGTGGGGAGCAGTTCTTC.

The CDR3 DNA follows: TGTGCCAGCAGCACTATTCAGGGGCCCCAGTACTTC. This codes for CASSTIQGPQYF. J is TRBJ2-5 and V is TRBV12-3 or TRBV12-4; D possibly corresponds to TRBD1 (6 bases). V was trimmed by 6 bases and J by 9 bases, leaving 14 bases between them. The CDR3 sequence is 12 residues long.

With respect to this clone: A junction end diverges from the germline sequence, so it may reflect a read error. This rearrangement joins TRBV28 to TRBJ2-1, with D uncertain. The CDR3 consists of 13 residues. Germline V lookup: CDR1 MDHEN, CDR2 SYDVKM. The CDR3 region is CASSPQAYNEQFF. As DNA, the CDR3 is TGTGCCAGCAGCCCTCAAGCCTATAATGAGCAGTTCTTC.

With respect to this clone: The junction departs from the called germline gene at one end, perhaps through a read error. The chain joins TRBV4-3 to TRBJ1-2; the D gene is possibly TRBD1 (6 bases). Germline CDR1 LGHNA, CDR2 YSLEER. The CDR3 loop spans 14 amino acids. The CDR3 DNA reads TGCGCCCGCAGCCAAGATCGGGGGGGCGGGGGCTACACCTTC. The encoded protein is CARSQDRGGGGYTF.

This chain links TRBV19 with TRBJ1-2; D is possibly TRBD1 (6 bases). CDR1 is LNHDA and CDR2 is SQIVND in the germline V gene (reference sequence). This CDR3 comprises 13 residues. With 6 bases removed from V and 8 bases from J, the gap between germline ends came to 16 bases. The CDR3 DNA sequence: TGTGCCAGTAGCCGTCGAGGGGGGGACGGCTACACCTTC. Translating gives CASSRRGGDGYTF. Based on the CDR3 plus reference TRBV19 and TRBJ1-2, the full variable domain is DGGITQSPKYLFRKEGQNVTLSCEQNLNHDAMYWYRQDPGQGLRLIYYSQIVNDFQKGDIAEGYSVSREKKESFPLTVTSAQKNPTAFYLCASSRRGGDGYTFGSGTRLTVV.

CDR3 in amino acids: CASSLTGVSPLHF. The CDR3, as DNA: TGTGCCAGCAGCTTAACAGGGGTTTCACCCCTCCACTTT. The rearrangement joins TRBV7-2 to TRBJ1-6, with TRBD1 identical over 7 bases. The junction had 1 base not matched to a gene; V was cut back by 2 bases and J by 9 bases. Germline lookup yields CDR1 SGHTA and CDR2 FQGNSA. The CDR3 totals 13 residues.